A selection of T cell receptor beta chains follows, all from one sample in a study of T cells in tumors after PD-1 blockade. Clones were read by immunoSEQ multiplex PCR, and TCRdb kept only the in-frame ones, dropping some. Found here are 15,000 to 20,000 clones, over 75% of them singletons; the top ten hold roughly 25%. Sequencing was performed on PBMCs, taken after anti-PD-1 therapy. These TCRs come from a human donor with advanced basal cell or squamous cell carcinoma (not recorded which). CDR3s leave out the opening cysteine and the closing phenylalanine or tryptophan. Each record gives: V gene, D gene, CDR3 protein. A D gene is named only where the DNA matches it firmly.

V: TRBV2
D: TRBD1
CDR3: ASSGAGTGSHEQY

V: TRBV14
D: NA
CDR3: ASSLGHRWGYT

V: TRBV29-1
D: TRBD1
CDR3: SVERDRGTSGNTIY

V: TRBV6-6
D: TRBD1
CDR3: ASSYGTESEKLF

V: TRBV2
D: NA
CDR3: ASTPLGLREKLF

V: TRBV12-3/TRBV12-4
D: NA
CDR3: ASSLAGHVEAF

V: TRBV3-1/TRBV3-2
D: TRBD2
CDR3: ASSQNSGGAYEQY

V: TRBV5-1
D: TRBD1
CDR3: ASSTQGQARTDTQY

V: TRBV19
D: TRBD1
CDR3: ASSFLSGGGGANVLT

V: TRBV28
D: TRBD1
CDR3: ASSPPGDRWADTQY

V: TRBV11-3
D: TRBD2
CDR3: ASSPRSGLAGGRTYNEQF

V: TRBV18
D: TRBD1
CDR3: ASSLTGQGAETQY

V: TRBV5-1
D: TRBD1
CDR3: ASSPDRSNTEAF

V: TRBV6-5
D: TRBD1
CDR3: ASRDRGNYGYT

V: TRBV5-8
D: TRBD2
CDR3: ASTKLAVSYNEQF

V: TRBV28
D: NA
CDR3: ASSSWETQY

V: TRBV19
D: TRBD1
CDR3: ASSIQDRGGNQPQH

V: TRBV3-1/TRBV3-2
D: TRBD2
CDR3: ASSQDLAGGPAKNIQY

V: TRBV18
D: TRBD1
CDR3: ASSPGQGAEAF

V: TRBV6-1
D: NA
CDR3: ASSDRDFPYNEQF

V: TRBV18
D: TRBD1
CDR3: ASSPARDRVSYEQY

V: TRBV2
D: NA
CDR3: ASSDSPTRLGNQPQH

V: TRBV28
D: NA
CDR3: ASSLWSDSGNTIY

V: TRBV11-3
D: NA
CDR3: ASSSWGVETQY

V: TRBV4-1
D: TRBD1
CDR3: ASSVEQGQSYNEQF

V: TRBV4-1
D: TRBD2
CDR3: ASSPFVGTSLQNIQY

V: TRBV2
D: NA
CDR3: ASSNSQPQH

V: TRBV12-3/TRBV12-4
D: NA
CDR3: ASSLGASYGYT

V: TRBV6-5
D: NA
CDR3: ASSVLWNTEAF

V: TRBV7-6
D: TRBD2
CDR3: ASSPLSGGAKETQY

V: TRBV3-1/TRBV3-2
D: TRBD1
CDR3: ASSHQPGGTGTGELF

V: TRBV5-6
D: TRBD1
CDR3: ASSPSDREEQF

V: TRBV19
D: NA
CDR3: ASRPQGRYNEQF

V: TRBV19
D: NA
CDR3: ASSISGIDYGYT

V: TRBV6-2/TRBV6-3
D: NA
CDR3: ASSYSVPAEGVEQY

V: TRBV5-1
D: NA
CDR3: ASSFSWRAEAF

V: TRBV10-3
D: NA
CDR3: AIRIQGSYNEQF

V: TRBV6-5
D: NA
CDR3: ASSYMSSYNEQF

V: TRBV7-3
D: NA
CDR3: ASSLTRGPAGELF

V: TRBV15
D: NA
CDR3: ATSRDLGLRNEQF

V: TRBV7-6
D: NA
CDR3: ASSLAEGSKETQY

V: TRBV7-2
D: TRBD1
CDR3: ASSGQGALEKLF